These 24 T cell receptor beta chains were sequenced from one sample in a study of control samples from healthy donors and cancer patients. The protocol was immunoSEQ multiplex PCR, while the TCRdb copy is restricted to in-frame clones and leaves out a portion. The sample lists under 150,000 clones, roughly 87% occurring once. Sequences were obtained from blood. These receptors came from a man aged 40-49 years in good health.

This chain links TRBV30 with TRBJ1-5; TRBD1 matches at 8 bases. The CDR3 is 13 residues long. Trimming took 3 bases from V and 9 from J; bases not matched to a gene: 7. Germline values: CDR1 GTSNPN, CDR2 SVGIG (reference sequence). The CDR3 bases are TGTGCCTGGAGCGGGACAGGTCAGGGGCCCCAGCATTTT. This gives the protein CAWSGTGQGPQHF.

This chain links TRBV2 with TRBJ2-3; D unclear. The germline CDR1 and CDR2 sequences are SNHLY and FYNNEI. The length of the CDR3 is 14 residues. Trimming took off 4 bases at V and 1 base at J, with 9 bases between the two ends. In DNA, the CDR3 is TGTGCCAGCAGTGCCCGGTCTGGCACAGATACGCAGTATTTT. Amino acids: CASSARSGTDTQYF.

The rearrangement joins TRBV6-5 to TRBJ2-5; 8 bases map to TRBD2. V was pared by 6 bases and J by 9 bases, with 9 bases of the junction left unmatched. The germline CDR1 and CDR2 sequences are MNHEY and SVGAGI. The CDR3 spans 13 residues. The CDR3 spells CASRSGSGRAQYF. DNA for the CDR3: TGTGCCAGCAGATCCGGGTCCGGGAGGGCCCAGTACTTC.

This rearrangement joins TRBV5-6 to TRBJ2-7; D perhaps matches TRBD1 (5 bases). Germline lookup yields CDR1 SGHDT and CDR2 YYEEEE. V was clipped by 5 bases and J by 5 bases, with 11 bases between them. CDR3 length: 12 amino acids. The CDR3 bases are TGTGCCAGCAGACGACAGAGGCACGAGCAGTACTTC. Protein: CASRRQRHEQYF. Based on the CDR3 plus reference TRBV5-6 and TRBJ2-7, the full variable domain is DAGVTQSPTHLIKTRGQQVTLRCSPKSGHDTVSWYQQALGQGPQFIFQYYEEEERQRGNFPDRFSGHQFPNYSSELNVNALLLGDSALYLCASRRQRHEQYFGPGTRLTVT.

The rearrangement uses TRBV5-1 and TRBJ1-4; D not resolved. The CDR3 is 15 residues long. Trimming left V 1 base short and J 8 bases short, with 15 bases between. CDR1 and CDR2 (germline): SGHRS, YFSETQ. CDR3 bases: TGCGCCAGCAGCTTGAGTCAGGCGTTGGAGGAAAAACTGTTTTTT. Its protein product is CASSLSQALEEKLFF.

The CDR3 DNA reads as TGCGCCAGCCGCAGGGGAAGTGAAAGCAATCAGCCCCAGCATTTT. Its protein is CASRRGSESNQPQHF. This chain uses TRBV10-2 with TRBJ1-5, with D maybe TRBD1 (6 bases). Trimming removed 8 bases from V and 1 base from J, with 15 bases in between. The V gene's germline CDR1 is WSHSY and CDR2 SAAADI. CDR3 length: 15 amino acids.

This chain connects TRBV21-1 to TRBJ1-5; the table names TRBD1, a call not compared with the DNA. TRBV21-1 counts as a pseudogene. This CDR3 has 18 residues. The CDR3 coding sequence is TGTGCCAGCAGCGCAGTCCCGGGACATTATTGCGGCAATCAGCCCCAGCATTTT. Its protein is CASSAVPGHYCGNQPQHF.

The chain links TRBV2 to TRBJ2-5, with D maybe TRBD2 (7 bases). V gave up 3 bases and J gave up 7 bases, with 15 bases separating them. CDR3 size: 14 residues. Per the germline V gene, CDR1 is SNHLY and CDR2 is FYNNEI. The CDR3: CASSDGWGGVTQYF. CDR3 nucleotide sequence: TGTGCCAGCAGTGATGGGTGGGGGGGCGTGACCCAGTACTTC.

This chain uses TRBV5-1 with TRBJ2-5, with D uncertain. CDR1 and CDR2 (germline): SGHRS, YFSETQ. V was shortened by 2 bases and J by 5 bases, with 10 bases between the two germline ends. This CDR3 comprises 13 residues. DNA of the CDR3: TGCGCCAGCAGCTTAGATCTGGGGGAGACCCAGTACTTC. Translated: CASSLDLGETQYF.

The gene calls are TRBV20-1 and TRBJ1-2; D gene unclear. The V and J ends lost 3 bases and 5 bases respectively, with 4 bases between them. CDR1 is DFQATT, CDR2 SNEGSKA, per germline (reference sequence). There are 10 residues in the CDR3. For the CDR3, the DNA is TGCAGTGCTAGTGATTATGGCTACACCTTC. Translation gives CSASDYGYTF.

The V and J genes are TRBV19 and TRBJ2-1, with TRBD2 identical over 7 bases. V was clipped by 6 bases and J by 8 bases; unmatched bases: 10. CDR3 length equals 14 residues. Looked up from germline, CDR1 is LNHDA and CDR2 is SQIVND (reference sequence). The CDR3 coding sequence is TGTGCCAGTAGCCGGGACTATCATGTCGATGAGCAGTTCTTC. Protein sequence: CASSRDYHVDEQFF.

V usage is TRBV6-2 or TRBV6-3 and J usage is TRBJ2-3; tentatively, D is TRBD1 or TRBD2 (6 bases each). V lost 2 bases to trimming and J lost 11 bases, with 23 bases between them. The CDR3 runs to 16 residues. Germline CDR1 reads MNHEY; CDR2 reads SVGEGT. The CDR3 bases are TGTGCCAGCAGTTACGCCGGGGGCGCGGGGCCTCAGTTGCAGTATTTT. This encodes CASSYAGGAGPQLQYF.

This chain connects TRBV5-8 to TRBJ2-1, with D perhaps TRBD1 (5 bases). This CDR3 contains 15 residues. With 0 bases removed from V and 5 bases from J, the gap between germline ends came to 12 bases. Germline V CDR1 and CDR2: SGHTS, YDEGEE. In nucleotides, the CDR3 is TGTGCCAGCAGCTTGGGTTGGGGCAGTAACAATGAGCAGTTCTTC. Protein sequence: CASSLGWGSNNEQFF.

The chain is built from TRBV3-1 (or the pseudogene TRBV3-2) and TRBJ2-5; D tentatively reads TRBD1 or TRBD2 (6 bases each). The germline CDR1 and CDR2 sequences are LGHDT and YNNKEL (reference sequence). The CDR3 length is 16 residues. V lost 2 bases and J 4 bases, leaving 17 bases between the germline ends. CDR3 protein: CASSQRGAYLRETQYF. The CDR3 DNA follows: TGTGCCAGCAGCCAAAGGGGGGCCTACCTACGAGAGACCCAGTACTTC.

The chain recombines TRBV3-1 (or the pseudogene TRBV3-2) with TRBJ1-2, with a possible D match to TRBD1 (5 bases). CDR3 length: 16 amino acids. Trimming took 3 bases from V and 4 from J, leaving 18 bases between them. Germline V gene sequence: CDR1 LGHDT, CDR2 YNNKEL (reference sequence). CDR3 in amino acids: CASSQANTYRTYGYTF. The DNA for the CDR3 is TGTGCCAGCAGCCAGGCGAATACATACAGGACCTATGGCTACACCTTC.

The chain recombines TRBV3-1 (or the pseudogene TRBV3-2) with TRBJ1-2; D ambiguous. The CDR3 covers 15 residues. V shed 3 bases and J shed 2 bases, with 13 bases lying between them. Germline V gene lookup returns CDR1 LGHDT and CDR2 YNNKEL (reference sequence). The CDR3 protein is CASSQPGSFNYGYTF. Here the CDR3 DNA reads TGTGCCAGCAGCCAGCCGGGCAGCTTCAACTATGGCTACACCTTC.

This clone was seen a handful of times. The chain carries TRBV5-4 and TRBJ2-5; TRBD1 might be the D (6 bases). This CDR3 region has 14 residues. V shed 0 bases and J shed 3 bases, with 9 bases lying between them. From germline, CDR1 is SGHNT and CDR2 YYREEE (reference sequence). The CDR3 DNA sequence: TGTGCCAGCAGCTTGGATCACAGGGAAGAGACCCAGTACTTC. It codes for CASSLDHREETQYF. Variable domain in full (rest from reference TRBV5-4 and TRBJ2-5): ETGVTQSPTHLIKTRGQQVTLRCSSQSGHNTVSWYQQALGQGPQFIFQYYREEENGRGNFPPRFSGLQFPNYSSELNVNALELDDSALYLCASSLDHREETQYFGPGTRLLVL.

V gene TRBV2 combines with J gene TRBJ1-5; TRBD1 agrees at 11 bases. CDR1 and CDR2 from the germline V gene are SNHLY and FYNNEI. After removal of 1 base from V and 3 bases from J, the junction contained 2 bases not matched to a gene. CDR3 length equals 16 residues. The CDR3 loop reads CASSEGDRGFNQPQHF. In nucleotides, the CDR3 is TGTGCCAGCAGTGAAGGGGACAGGGGGTTCAATCAGCCCCAGCATTTT.

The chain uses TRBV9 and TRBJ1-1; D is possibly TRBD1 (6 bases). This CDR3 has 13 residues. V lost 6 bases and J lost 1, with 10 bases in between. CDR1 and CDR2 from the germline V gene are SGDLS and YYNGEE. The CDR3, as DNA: TGTGCCAGCATGGGACAATCGAACACTGAAGCTTTCTTT. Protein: CASMGQSNTEAFF.

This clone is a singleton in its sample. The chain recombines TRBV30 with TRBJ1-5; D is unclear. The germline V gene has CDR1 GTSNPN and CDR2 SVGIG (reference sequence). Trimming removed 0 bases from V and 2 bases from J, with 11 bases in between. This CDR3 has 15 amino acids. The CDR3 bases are TGTGCCTGGAGTGTTCCTAGAATGGGCAATCAGCCCCAGCATTTT. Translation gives CAWSVPRMGNQPQHF.

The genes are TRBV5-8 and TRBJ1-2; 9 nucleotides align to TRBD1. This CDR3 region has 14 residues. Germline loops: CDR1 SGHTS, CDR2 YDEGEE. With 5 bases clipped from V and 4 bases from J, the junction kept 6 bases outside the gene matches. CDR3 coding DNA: TGTGCCAGCAGTTATACAGGGGGCGCCTATGGCTACACCTTC. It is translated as CASSYTGGAYGYTF.

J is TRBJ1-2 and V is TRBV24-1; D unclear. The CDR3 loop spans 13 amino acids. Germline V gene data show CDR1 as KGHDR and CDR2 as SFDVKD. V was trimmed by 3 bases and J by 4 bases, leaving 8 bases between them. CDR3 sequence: CATSDAGFYGYTF. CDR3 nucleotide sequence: TGTGCCACCAGTGATGCGGGATTCTATGGCTACACCTTC.

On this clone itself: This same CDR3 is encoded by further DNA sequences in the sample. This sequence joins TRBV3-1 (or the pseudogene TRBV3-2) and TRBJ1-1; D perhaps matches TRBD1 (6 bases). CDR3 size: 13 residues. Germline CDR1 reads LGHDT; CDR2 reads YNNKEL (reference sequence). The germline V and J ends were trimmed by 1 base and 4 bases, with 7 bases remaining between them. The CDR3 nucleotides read TGTGCCAGCAGCCAAGGGGGGGCCACTGAAGCTTTCTTT. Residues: CASSQGGATEAFF.

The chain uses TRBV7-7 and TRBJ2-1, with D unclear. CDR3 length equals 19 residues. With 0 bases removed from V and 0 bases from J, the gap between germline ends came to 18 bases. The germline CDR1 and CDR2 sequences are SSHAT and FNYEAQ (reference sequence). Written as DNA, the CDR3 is TGTGCCAGCAGCTTAGCTTTTTATTCGCGGTCTAGCTCCTACAATGAGCAGTTCTTC. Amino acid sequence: CASSLAFYSRSSSYNEQFF.